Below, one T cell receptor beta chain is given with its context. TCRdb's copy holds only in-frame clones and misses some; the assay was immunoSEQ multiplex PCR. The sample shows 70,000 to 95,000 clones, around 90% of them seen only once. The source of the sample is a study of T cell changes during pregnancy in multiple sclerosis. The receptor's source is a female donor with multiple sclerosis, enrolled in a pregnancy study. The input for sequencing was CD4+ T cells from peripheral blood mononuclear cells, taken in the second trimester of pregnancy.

CDR3 in amino acids: CASSLPGSPLHF. The DNA of the CDR3 is TGTGCCAGCAGCTTACCGGGTTCACCCCTCCACTTT. The chain combines TRBV11-2 with TRBJ1-6; no firm D call. Germline V gene lookup returns CDR1 SGHAT and CDR2 FQNNGV. The length of the CDR3 is 12 residues. The ends were cut back, 2 bases at V and 9 bases at J, with 5 bases in the middle. Together with reference TRBV11-2 and TRBJ1-6, the CDR3 gives the full variable domain: EAGVAQSPRYKIIEKRQSVAFWCNPISGHATLYWYQQILGQGPKLLIQFQNNGVVDDSQLPKDRFSAERLKGVDSTLKIQPAKLEDSAVYLCASSLPGSPLHFGNGTRLTVT.